This entry features one TCR beta chain sequence. This entry is derived from a study of shared clonotypes between healthy human individuals. The germline V and J ends were trimmed by 6 bases and 3 bases, with 8 bases remaining between them. CDR1 and CDR2 from the germline V gene are LNHDA and SQIVND (reference sequence). The CDR3 extends over 13 amino acids. CD4+ cells underwent separation, giving CD45RA+ naive and CD45RA-negative memory subsets. Each replicate PCR on the sorted subsets used around 200 ng DNA (around 30,000 T cell genomes). Sequencing was performed with immunoSEQ multiplex PCR; in TCRdb, only in-frame clones are kept and a portion is missing. Among some 2.3 million clones listed, approximately 93% were seen once.

The receptor was derived from a man between 18 and 35 years old in good health. Some clones in this sample may be carry-over from other donors' samples. The chain is built from TRBV19 and TRBJ2-2; maybe TRBD2 (5 bases). Material for sequencing was naive CD4+ T cells from PBMCs. The subset here: CD45RA+ positively selected. The CDR3 sequence is CASSGVDTGELFF. The CDR3 DNA reads as TGTGCCAGTAGCGGGGTAGACACCGGGGAGCTGTTTTTT. The variable domain in full, with the rest retrieved from reference TRBV19 and TRBJ2-2, is DGGITQSPKYLFRKEGQNVTLSCEQNLNHDAMYWYRQDPGQGLRLIYYSQIVNDFQKGDIAEGYSVSREKKESFPLTVTSAQKNPTAFYLCASSGVDTGELFFGEGSRLTVL.